A selection of T cell receptor beta chains follows, all from one sample in a study of shared clonotypes between healthy human individuals. Assay used: immunoSEQ multiplex PCR; TCRdb lists only in-frame clones, some missing. The table includes millions of clones, around 93% detected once. Sequences were obtained from naive CD8+ T cells from PBMCs. Source of these receptors: a man in his late teens or twenties in good health. Some clones in this sample may be carry-over from other donors' samples. Each CDR3 is given with its conserved first and last residue. The order of the fields is clone size, D gene, V gene, J gene, CDR3 protein, CDR3 DNA. The D gene is left open where the match is weak. Clone size is stated in some rows and not others, as once, few, many or a class when expanded.

clone_size: once
d_call: .
v_call: TRBV4-1
j_call: TRBJ2-7
cdr3_aa: CASSQDQGGTNEQYF
cdr3_nt: TGCGCCAGCAGCCAAGATCAGGGGGGAACCAACGAGCAGTACTTC

clone_size: .
d_call: .
v_call: TRBV19
j_call: TRBJ2-6
cdr3_aa: CATTTGANVLTF
cdr3_nt: TGTGCCACTACGACTGGGGCCAACGTCCTGACTTTC

clone_size: once
d_call: .
v_call: TRBV7-3
j_call: TRBJ1-5
cdr3_aa: CASSLSRGIRAQPQHF
cdr3_nt: TGTGCCAGCAGCTTGAGTCGGGGGATAAGGGCTCAGCCCCAGCATTTT

clone_size: .
d_call: TRBD2
v_call: TRBV2
j_call: TRBJ2-7
cdr3_aa: CASRGSSGRFGTYEQYF
cdr3_nt: TGTGCCAGCAGGGGGAGTAGCGGGAGATTCGGCACCTACGAGCAGTACTTC

clone_size: few
d_call: .
v_call: TRBV7-9
j_call: TRBJ1-5
cdr3_aa: CASSLGAQPQHF
cdr3_nt: TGTGCCAGCAGCTTAGGTGCTCAGCCCCAGCATTTT

clone_size: once
d_call: TRBD1
v_call: TRBV27
j_call: TRBJ1-2
cdr3_aa: CASSDLPTGFGYTF
cdr3_nt: TGTGCCAGCAGTGACCTACCGACAGGGTTTGGCTACACCTTC

clone_size: few
d_call: .
v_call: TRBV28
j_call: TRBJ1-1
cdr3_aa: CASSLGRHTEAFF
cdr3_nt: TGTGCCAGCAGTTTGGGTCGACACACTGAAGCTTTCTTT

clone_size: .
d_call: .
v_call: TRBV9
j_call: TRBJ1-1
cdr3_aa: CASSIRTGTKIFF
cdr3_nt: TGTGCCAGCAGCATAAGGACCGGGACGAAGATTTTCTTT

clone_size: .
d_call: TRBD1
v_call: TRBV7-6
j_call: TRBJ2-7
cdr3_aa: CASSGGTGDGAYEQYF
cdr3_nt: TGTGCCAGCAGCGGCGGGACAGGGGATGGGGCCTACGAGCAGTACTTC

clone_size: once
d_call: .
v_call: TRBV15
j_call: TRBJ2-7
cdr3_aa: CATSREGQPRGEQYF
cdr3_nt: TGTGCCACCAGCAGAGAGGGGCAGCCGCGCGGGGAGCAGTACTTC

clone_size: .
d_call: TRBD2
v_call: TRBV7-9
j_call: TRBJ2-1
cdr3_aa: CAGGGGSSYNEQFF
cdr3_nt: TGTGCCGGGGGTGGCGGGAGCTCCTACAATGAGCAGTTCTTC

clone_size: .
d_call: TRBD2
v_call: TRBV9
j_call: TRBJ2-1
cdr3_aa: CASSPRWEGSYNEQFF
cdr3_nt: TGTGCCAGCAGCCCGAGGTGGGAGGGGTCCTACAATGAGCAGTTCTTC

clone_size: .
d_call: TRBD2
v_call: TRBV4-3
j_call: TRBJ2-7
cdr3_aa: CASSPSVSSGGTYEQYF
cdr3_nt: TGCGCCAGCAGCCCATCGGTTTCTAGCGGGGGAACCTACGAGCAGTACTTC

clone_size: .
d_call: TRBD2
v_call: TRBV5-6
j_call: TRBJ2-5
cdr3_aa: CASSLAGGRAIETQYF
cdr3_nt: TGTGCCAGCAGCTTGGCGGGCGGGAGGGCCATAGAGACCCAGTACTTC

clone_size: .
d_call: TRBD1
v_call: TRBV5-1
j_call: TRBJ1-1
cdr3_aa: CASSPLGQGNTEAFF
cdr3_nt: TGCGCCAGCAGCCCGCTGGGACAGGGGAACACTGAAGCTTTCTTT

clone_size: .
d_call: TRBD1
v_call: TRBV5-8
j_call: TRBJ1-5
cdr3_aa: CASTPQTGLAQPQHF
cdr3_nt: TGTGCCAGCACCCCCCAGACAGGGCTCGCTCAGCCCCAGCATTTT

clone_size: .
d_call: .
v_call: TRBV13
j_call: TRBJ2-2
cdr3_aa: CASSLLRTGELFF
cdr3_nt: TGTGCCAGCAGCCTTCTACGCACCGGGGAGCTGTTTTTT

clone_size: .
d_call: .
v_call: TRBV6-4
j_call: TRBJ2-1
cdr3_aa: CASSDRNDEQFF
cdr3_nt: TGTGCCAGCAGTGACAGGAACGATGAGCAGTTCTTC

clone_size: once
d_call: TRBD2
v_call: TRBV9
j_call: TRBJ2-7
cdr3_aa: CASSGTSGSSYEQYF
cdr3_nt: TGTGCCAGCAGCGGGACTAGCGGGAGCTCCTACGAGCAGTACTTC

clone_size: .
d_call: .
v_call: TRBV6-5
j_call: TRBJ2-1
cdr3_aa: CASSLDRNSYNEQFF
cdr3_nt: TGTGCCAGCAGTCTCGACAGGAACTCCTACAATGAGCAGTTCTTC

clone_size: .
d_call: TRBD2
v_call: TRBV7-9
j_call: TRBJ2-3
cdr3_aa: CASSPPVGLAGVRTDTQYF
cdr3_nt: TGTGCCAGCAGCCCCCCCGTAGGACTAGCGGGAGTAAGGACAGATACGCAGTATTTT

clone_size: few
d_call: .
v_call: TRBV4-1
j_call: TRBJ1-1
cdr3_aa: CATSTGVTEAFF
cdr3_nt: TGCGCCACCTCAACGGGGGTCACTGAAGCTTTCTTT

clone_size: few
d_call: TRBD1
v_call: TRBV5-6
j_call: TRBJ1-1
cdr3_aa: CASSYPGQGAEAFF
cdr3_nt: TGTGCCAGCAGCTACCCAGGACAGGGGGCCGAAGCTTTCTTT

clone_size: .
d_call: TRBD1
v_call: TRBV28
j_call: TRBJ1-2
cdr3_aa: CASSLRTGARGYTF
cdr3_nt: TGTGCCAGCAGTTTACGGACAGGGGCTCGGGGCTACACCTTC

clone_size: .
d_call: .
v_call: TRBV19
j_call: TRBJ2-1
cdr3_aa: CASIMRGGSYNEQFF
cdr3_nt: TGTGCCAGTATAATGAGGGGGGGCTCCTACAATGAGCAGTTCTTC

clone_size: .
d_call: .
v_call: TRBV29-1
j_call: TRBJ1-2
cdr3_aa: CSVEGDSAYYGYTF
cdr3_nt: TGCAGCGTTGAAGGGGATTCTGCTTACTATGGCTACACCTTC

clone_size: .
d_call: .
v_call: TRBV15
j_call: TRBJ2-6
cdr3_aa: CATSKSQRLISSGANVLTF
cdr3_nt: TGTGCCACCAGCAAATCCCAGCGCCTAATCTCCTCTGGGGCCAACGTCCTGACTTTC

clone_size: .
d_call: .
v_call: TRBV4-3
j_call: TRBJ2-3
cdr3_aa: CASSPWTEGGDTQYF
cdr3_nt: TGCGCCAGCAGCCCGTGGACGGAGGGGGGAGATACGCAGTATTTT

clone_size: .
d_call: TRBD1
v_call: TRBV29-1
j_call: TRBJ1-2
cdr3_aa: CSVVQGAPFGYTF
cdr3_nt: TGCAGCGTTGTACAGGGGGCGCCTTTTGGCTACACCTTC